Listed below are T cell receptor beta chains from one sample, sequenced in a study of cytomegalovirus exposure and HLA in healthy donors. Libraries were prepared by immunoSEQ multiplex PCR; TCRdb keeps only in-frame clonotypes and omits some of them. This listing includes fewer than 250,000 clones. Source material: PBMCs. The receptors here all came from a woman in her twenties or thirties in good health and CMV-seropositive. The CDR3 runs from the conserved cysteine through the conserved F or W. The order of the fields is V gene, J gene, D gene, CDR3 DNA, CDR3 protein. A D gene is named only where the DNA matches it firmly.

TRBV30	TRBJ1-4	.	TGTGCCTGGAGTGGGGGGGGTGGTGAAAAACTGTTTTTT	CAWSGGGGEKLFF
TRBV7-2	TRBJ2-1	.	TGTGCCAGCAGCTTAGCCCTCGGAGCATACAATGAGCAGTTCTTC	CASSLALGAYNEQFF
TRBV6-5	TRBJ2-7	.	TGTGCCAGCAGAGGGAGTAACTACGAGCAGTACTTC	CASRGSNYEQYF
TRBV19	TRBJ2-6	TRBD2	TGTGCCAGTAGTACCCGTCTAGCGGGAGGTTCGGCTGGGGCCAACGTCCTGACTTTC	CASSTRLAGGSAGANVLTF
TRBV5-1	TRBJ2-1	TRBD1	TGCGCCAGCAGCTTGGGACAGGGGATGGGCAATGAGCAGTTCTTC	CASSLGQGMGNEQFF
TRBV4-3	TRBJ2-1	TRBD2	TGCGCCAGCAGCCAAGAGGCGGGAGGGCCCCACAATGAGCAGTTCTTC	CASSQEAGGPHNEQFF
TRBV6-5	TRBJ2-5	TRBD2	TGTGCCAGCAGTAGATATGGGGGGGAGGAGACCCAGTACTTC	CASSRYGGEETQYF
TRBV5-1	TRBJ2-3	TRBD1	TGCGCCAGCAGCTTACAGGGGGCTAGCACAGATACGCAGTATTTT	CASSLQGASTDTQYF
TRBV5-6	TRBJ2-1	TRBD2	TGTGCCAGCAGAGGGGGGACTAGCGGGAGGGAATCCTACAATGAGCAGTTCTTC	CASRGGTSGRESYNEQFF
TRBV2	TRBJ1-1	TRBD1	TGTGCCAGCGGTGCCGGGACAGGGGGGGGATCGGTGAACACTGAAGCTTTCTTT	CASGAGTGGGSVNTEAFF
TRBV4-3	TRBJ2-1	TRBD1	TGCGCCAGCAGCCAAGATCCGACAGGGGGCTCCTACAATGAGCAGTTCTTC	CASSQDPTGGSYNEQFF
TRBV5-1	TRBJ2-3	TRBD2	TGCGCCAGCAGCTTGGCTAGCGGGAGGGTAACAGATACGCAGTATTTT	CASSLASGRVTDTQYF
TRBV11-1	TRBJ2-7	TRBD1	TGTGCCAGCAGCTTAAACAGGGGGATCGAGCAGTACTTC	CASSLNRGIEQYF
TRBV6-1	TRBJ2-5	TRBD2	TGTGCCAGCAGTGAGACTAGCGGGAGAGCGACCCAGTACTTC	CASSETSGRATQYF
TRBV7-9	TRBJ2-3	TRBD2	TGTGCCAGCAGTCCCCGCGCTAGCGGAAACACAGATACGCAGTATTTT	CASSPRASGNTDTQYF
TRBV5-5	TRBJ1-5	TRBD1	TGTGCCAGCAGCTCAGGGGGCGCGATCTTCTCCCAGCATTTT	CASSSGGAIFSQHF
TRBV12-5	TRBJ1-2	.	TGTGCTAGTGGCCTAGGGGCAGCCCCAACTAACTATGGCTACACCTTC	CASGLGAAPTNYGYTF
TRBV7-2	TRBJ1-1	.	TGTGCCAGCAGCAGGGGACTGTTGAACACTGAAGCTTTCTTT	CASSRGLLNTEAFF
TRBV5-3	TRBJ2-7	.	TGTGCCAGAACCCCAATAGGACTACACCGGGAAAATTTGTACGAGCAGTACTTC	CARTPIGLHRENLYEQYF
TRBV7-2	TRBJ2-1	.	TGTGCCAGCAGCTCAGATAGCGAGAGCTCCTACAATGAGCAGTTCTTC	CASSSDSESSYNEQFF
TRBV5-6	TRBJ1-3	.	TGTGCCAGCAGCTTGCTGGGCAAGAACACCATATATTTT	CASSLLGKNTIYF
TRBV18	TRBJ2-2	TRBD2	TGTGCCAGCTCACCATTTATCCTAGCGGGGGCCTCGAACACCGGGGAGCTGTTTTTT	CASSPFILAGASNTGELFF
TRBV30	TRBJ2-7	.	TGTGCCTGGAGTACCTACTACGAGCAGTACTTC	CAWSTYYEQYF
TRBV6-5	TRBJ1-2	.	TGTGCCAGCAGTTACAGGGGATACTATGGCTACACCTTC	CASSYRGYYGYTF
TRBV4-1	TRBJ2-7	TRBD2	TGCGCCAGCAGCCTTCTCCTAGCGGAGACGTACGAGCAGTACTTC	CASSLLLAETYEQYF
TRBV7-2	TRBJ1-1	.	TGTGCCAGCAGCTTTCAGGAGGGTAACACTGAAGCTTTCTTT	CASSFQEGNTEAFF
TRBV15	TRBJ1-1	.	TGTGCCACCAGCAGAGGGGGGGGCACTGAAGCTTTCTTT	CATSRGGGTEAFF
TRBV29-1	TRBJ2-2	.	TGCAGCGTTGAAGATCGGGAAGGGTGGACCACCGGGGAGCTGTTTTTT	CSVEDREGWTTGELFF
TRBV7-2	TRBJ1-6	TRBD1	TGTGCCAGCAGCTTAGTCGTGGACAGGGGGCAACCCCTCCACTTT	CASSLVVDRGQPLHF
TRBV5-4	TRBJ1-2	.	TGTGCCAGCAGCTCTCCACAGGTCTATGGCTACACCTTC	CASSSPQVYGYTF
TRBV4-1	TRBJ2-1	.	TGCGCCAGCAGCCAATATCAGGGGGAGCAGTTCTTC	CASSQYQGEQFF
TRBV2	TRBJ1-1	.	TGTGCCAGCACTTTAGATGGGGGGGTGAACACTGAAGCTTTCTTT	CASTLDGGVNTEAFF
TRBV7-8	TRBJ2-7	.	TGTGCCAGCAGCTTAGTGGGGGGTCGGGACGAGCAGTACTTC	CASSLVGGRDEQYF
TRBV7-9	TRBJ1-1	.	TGTGCCAGCAGCTACAACTCGGGACACTCGAACACTGAAGCTTTCTTT	CASSYNSGHSNTEAFF
TRBV7-2	TRBJ1-2	.	TGTGCCAGCAGCTTAGGACAGGCGTCGAACTATGGCTACACCTTC	CASSLGQASNYGYTF
TRBV18	TRBJ1-2	TRBD1	TGTGCCAGCTCACCACCGTCGGACAGGGGCGCCAACTATGGCTACACCTTC	CASSPPSDRGANYGYTF
TRBV5-4	TRBJ2-1	TRBD2	TGTGCCAGCAGCCTCCAGCGGGGGGCGTACAATGAGCAGTTCTTC	CASSLQRGAYNEQFF
TRBV21-1	TRBJ2-7	.	TGTGCCAGCAGCAAACAGTGGGCAGGGAGGTACGAGCAGTACTTC	CASSKQWAGRYEQYF
TRBV5-4	TRBJ1-1	TRBD1	TGTGCCAGCAGAGGACAGGGGGGAACTGAAGCTTTCTTT	CASRGQGGTEAFF
TRBV10-1	TRBJ1-2	.	TGCGCCGGCAGTGACTCAGGGAACTATGGCTACACCTTC	CAGSDSGNYGYTF
TRBV11-2	TRBJ2-1	.	TGTGCCAGCAGCTTACGACAGGTTTTCGATGAGCAGTTCTTC	CASSLRQVFDEQFF
TRBV7-9	TRBJ2-1	TRBD2	TGTGCCAGTGGGGGAGGCGGGGGGGTTCAAAAGGAGGTTTACAATGAGCAGTTCTTC	CASGGGGGVQKEVYNEQFF